A single sample gave rise to the 9 T cell receptor beta chains below, sequenced in a study of blood T cell repertoires in COVID-19 (TCRdb year 2020). The method was the immunoSEQ multiplex PCR assay. TCRdb took over this immuneACCESS table, retaining in-frame rearrangements with V and J assigned. Such tables are incomplete; in checked studies, under half of the missing clones stem from an unresolved V gene, and the remainder is unexplained. The sample yields under 200,000 clones; approximately 87% were counted once. The ten largest clones take up 2% to 3% of the sample. Material: peripheral blood. The receptor source for this set is a man in his forties or fifties with active or convalescent COVID-19.

The V and J genes are TRBV11-2 and TRBJ2-4; D unresolved. The CDR3 loop spans 14 amino acids. Germline values: CDR1 SGHAT, CDR2 FQNNGV. Deletions cut 3 bases from V and 2 bases from J, with 8 bases between. CDR3 protein: CASSFRLTKNIQYF. The CDR3 DNA reads as TGTGCCAGCAGCTTCAGACTGACCAAAAACATTCAGTACTTC.

The chain joins TRBV27 to TRBJ1-6; D not resolved. The germline V and J ends were trimmed by 7 bases and 0 bases, with 16 bases remaining between them. The germline V gene encodes CDR1 MNHEY and CDR2 SMNVEV (reference sequence). The CDR3 sequence is 17 residues long. The CDR3 reads CASTPGLDRSYNSPLHF. In DNA, the CDR3 is TGTGCCAGCACTCCCGGACTGGACCGCTCCTATAATTCACCCCTCCACTTT.

V gene TRBV7-9 combines with J gene TRBJ1-2, with D possibly matching TRBD1 (5 bases). CDR1 is SEHNR and CDR2 is FQNEAQ in the germline V gene (reference sequence). This CDR3 is 13 amino acids long. With 1 base removed from V and 8 bases from J, the gap between germline ends came to 11 bases. In DNA, the CDR3 is TGTGCCAGCAGCTTAGGACAGAGCTGGGGCTACACCTTC. It encodes CASSLGQSWGYTF.

The chain carries TRBV14 and TRBJ2-2, with TRBD2 matching 14 bases. CDR3 length: 17 amino acids. Germline V CDR1 and CDR2: SGHDN, FVKESK. J was trimmed by 7 bases and V by 4 bases; bases with no gene match: 8. DNA for the CDR3: TGTGCCAGCAGCCCATTGGGACTAGCGGGGGTCTACGGGGAGCTGTTTTTT. The encoded protein is CASSPLGLAGVYGELFF.

V gene TRBV3-1 (or the pseudogene TRBV3-2) combines with J gene TRBJ1-1; 8 bases fit TRBD1. CDR3 length equals 15 residues. The junction had 6 bases not matched to a gene; V was cut back by 4 bases and J by 2 bases. Germline-derived CDR1 and CDR2 are LGHDT and YNNKEL (reference sequence). The CDR3 sequence is CASSRGQGGNTEAFF. The CDR3 coding sequence is TGTGCCAGCAGCCGCGGACAGGGTGGCAACACTGAAGCTTTCTTT.

As for this clone: This sample also contains other DNA sequences that code for the same CDR3. This rearrangement joins TRBV5-4 to TRBJ1-2; D may be TRBD1 (6 bases). In germline, CDR1 is SGHNT, CDR2 YYREEE (reference sequence). CDR3 size: 15 residues. The V and J ends lost 4 bases and 0 bases respectively, with 13 bases between them. CDR3 nucleotides: TGTGCCAGCAGCCCAGGACAGTCAACTAACTATGGCTACACCTTC. As protein: CASSPGQSTNYGYTF.

The chain couples TRBV18 to TRBJ1-2, with 9 bases aligning to TRBD1. This CDR3 is built from 15 residues. The germline V gene encodes CDR1 KGHSH and CDR2 LQKENI. V dropped 4 bases and J dropped 2; count of bases not matched to a gene: 5. The DNA of the CDR3 is TGTGCCAGCTCACTAGGACAGGGGTCCAACTATGGCTACACCTTC. This translates into CASSLGQGSNYGYTF.

The chain carries TRBV7-8 and TRBJ2-7; D not resolved. Trimming removed 4 bases at V and 0 bases at J, with 7 bases between. The CDR3 is 13 residues long. Germline V CDR1 and CDR2: SGHVS, FQNEAQ. The CDR3 region has the DNA TGTGCCAGCAGCTCTAAGAGCTCCTACGAGCAGTACTTC. This sequence encodes CASSSKSSYEQYF.

This clone was detected only once. The rearrangement joins TRBV27 to TRBJ2-1; possibly TRBD2 for D (7 bases). Germline loops: CDR1 MNHEY, CDR2 SMNVEV (reference sequence). The CDR3 runs to 14 residues. V dropped 6 bases and J dropped 10 bases, with 19 bases sitting between them. CDR3 in DNA: TGTGCCAGCAGGGGAGGGGGGGCCCACAGGGAGCAGTTCTTC. Its protein product is CASRGGGAHREQFF.